One TCR beta chain is described in this entry. Method: immunoSEQ multiplex PCR; TCRdb's copy keeps in-frame clones and lacks some. The table includes 80,000 to 95,000 clones, 80% to 85% detected once. The record originates from a study of radiotherapy plus CTLA-4 blockade in lung cancer. Focal radiation was given together with CTLA-4 blockade (ipilimumab) to patients with chemo-refractory metastatic non-small-cell lung cancer. The CDR3 totals 15 residues. Germline V gives CDR1 KGHSH, CDR2 LQKENI. The V gene end was trimmed by 3 bases and the J gene end by 5 bases; junction bases not matched to a gene: 6.

The clonotype was recovered from a human donor with non-small cell lung cancer who had stable disease on radiotherapy plus ipilimumab. Here the sequenced sample was peripheral blood, taken from a patient treated with radiotherapy plus ipilimumab. V and J are TRBV18 and TRBJ2-2; 7 nucleotides align to TRBD1. CDR3 sequence (DNA): TGTGCCAGCTCACCCCGGGACAGCGCTACCGGGGAGCTGTTTTTT. Its translation: CASSPRDSATGELFF.